The rows below give T cell receptor beta chains drawn from one sample of a study of shared T cell receptors in the human thymus. Measured with immunoSEQ multiplex PCR; TCRdb has only the in-frame clones, and not every one. The table shows hundreds of thousands of clones, with roughly 88% occurring only once. These data are also associated with another study on human thymus T cells.

The sequenced material came from thymocytes. Every receptor here comes from a boy under two years old with a congenital heart defect. Each CDR3 is given with its conserved first and last residue. The order of the fields is D gene, clone size, J gene, V gene, CDR3 DNA, CDR3 protein. D genes are given only for firm matches. Expanded clones get a size class; other rows say once, few or many, or leave the size out.

>NA|NA|TRBJ1-5|TRBV4-3
TGCGCCAGCAGCCAAGATTTACGGAGTCAGCCCCAGCATTTT
CASSQDLRSQPQHF
>NA|NA|TRBJ2-5|TRBV9
TGTGCCAGCCTGGCTGGGCGTCGAGAGACCCAGTACTTC
CASLAGRRETQYF
>TRBD1|NA|TRBJ1-1|TRBV6-5
TGTGCCAGCAGTTTCGAATGGGACAGGAGATACACTGAAGCTTTCTTT
CASSFEWDRRYTEAFF
>NA|NA|TRBJ2-1|TRBV4-1
TGCGCCAGCAGCCAAGATCCCATACCGGGACACCTCTTCAATGAGCAGTTCTTC
CASSQDPIPGHLFNEQFF
>TRBD2|NA|TRBJ2-7|TRBV11-2
TGTGCCAGCAGCTTAGATCCCCTAGCGGGAGTACACGAGCAGTACTTC
CASSLDPLAGVHEQYF
>TRBD2|NA|TRBJ2-1|TRBV29-1
TGCAGCGGAGCGGGAGGGCCCACCTACAATGAGCAGTTCTTC
CSGAGGPTYNEQFF
>NA|NA|TRBJ2-3|TRBV9
TGTGCCAGCAGCGTAGTGGGAGCAGATACGCAGTATTTT
CASSVVGADTQYF
>TRBD1|NA|TRBJ1-2|TRBV28
TGTGCCAGCAGTCTAGGGGGCCTCCCTGGAACTTATGGCTACACCTTC
CASSLGGLPGTYGYTF
>TRBD2|NA|TRBJ2-4|TRBV4-2
TGTGCCAGCAGCCAAGGCGGGGCTCCAAGACTAGCTGTAGCCAAAAGCATTCAGTACTTC
CASSQGGAPRLAVAKSIQYF
>NA|NA|TRBJ1-2|TRBV10-3
TGTGCCATCCCTTCTGATCGGCAGGAATCACGGAACTATGGCTACACCTTC
CAIPSDRQESRNYGYTF
>TRBD1|NA|TRBJ2-7|TRBV19
TGTGCCAGTGGCCGGGACAGCGGTTCCTACGAGCAGTACTTC
CASGRDSGSYEQYF
>NA|NA|TRBJ2-1|TRBV27
TGTGCCAGCAGAGGAGCGGATTCCTACAATGAGCAGTTCTTC
CASRGADSYNEQFF
>NA|NA|TRBJ1-5|TRBV6-5
TGTGCCAGCAGCCCCGGGGAGGAGAGCAATCAGCCCCAGCATTTT
CASSPGEESNQPQHF
>TRBD2|few|TRBJ2-5|TRBV11-3
TGTGCCAGCAGCGACGGGGGCCTAGCGGGAGGGGGCTCGGGTAGGGAGACCCAGTACTTC
CASSDGGLAGGGSGRETQYF
>TRBD2|NA|TRBJ2-7|TRBV27
TGTGCCAGCGGACTAGCGGGAGGGCCTGATCCCTACGAGCAGTACTTC
CASGLAGGPDPYEQYF
>TRBD2|NA|TRBJ2-7|TRBV5-4
TGTGCCAGCAGCCCCGTAGCGGGAGAGCTCTACGAGCAGTACTTC
CASSPVAGELYEQYF
>TRBD1|NA|TRBJ1-4|TRBV2
TGTGCCAACTCCGGGACAGAGGGTGAAAAACTGTTTTTT
CANSGTEGEKLFF
>NA|NA|TRBJ2-5|TRBV5-1
TGCGCCAGCAGCTGTTGTGGGAACGGGAGTACCCACCAAGAGACCCAGTACTTC
CASSCCGNGSTHQETQYF
>TRBD1|few|TRBJ1-2|TRBV5-6
TGTGCCAGCAGCCCGGGACAGTCCTATGGCTACACCTTC
CASSPGQSYGYTF
>TRBD2|NA|TRBJ2-1|TRBV9
TGTGCCAGCAGCGTAGGAACTGCAGCGGGAGTTCTCTCCTACAATGAGCAGTTCTTC
CASSVGTAAGVLSYNEQFF
>TRBD2|NA|TRBJ2-5|TRBV4-2
TGTGCCAGCAGCCAAGATCAGCGGGAGGGCCCAGAGACCCAGTACTTC
CASSQDQREGPETQYF
>TRBD2|NA|TRBJ2-7|TRBV18
TGTGCCAGCTCACCCGCTAGCGGGAGGGTTAGCTCCTACGAGCAGTACTTC
CASSPASGRVSSYEQYF
>NA|NA|TRBJ2-2|TRBV6-1
TGTGCCATCGGGGAACGACGCAGTACCGGGGAGCTGTTTTTT
CAIGERRSTGELFF
>TRBD2|NA|TRBJ2-6|TRBV5-4
TGTGCCAGCAGCCCCTTGCGGGAGGGCTCTGGGGCCAACGTCCTGACTTTC
CASSPLREGSGANVLTF
>NA|NA|TRBJ2-7|TRBV5-4
TGTGCCAGCAGCCCGGGAAATTCGGCGGGATCCTACGAGCAGTACTTC
CASSPGNSAGSYEQYF
>NA|NA|TRBJ2-7|TRBV5-6
TGTGCCAGCAGTCGGCTCGACAGGTCCTACGAGCAGTACTTC
CASSRLDRSYEQYF
>NA|NA|TRBJ2-5|TRBV21-1
TGTGCCAGCAAACGGGCGTCAGGGGGCCAAGAGACCCAGTACTTC
CASKRASGGQETQYF
>NA|NA|TRBJ2-6|TRBV10-3
TGTGCCATCAGTGAGTCGGGTGGGGGCAAAGTCCTGACTTTC
CAISESGGGKVLTF
>TRBD2|NA|TRBJ2-2|TRBV10-1
TGCGCCAGCAGTGAACCGGGGAGGAGACTAGCTGGCACCGGGGAGCTGTTTTTT
CASSEPGRRLAGTGELFF
>NA|NA|TRBJ1-3|TRBV9
TGTGCCAGCAGCGTGAGGGTGTCTGGAAACACCATATATTTT
CASSVRVSGNTIYF
>TRBD2|NA|TRBJ2-1|TRBV30
TGTGCCTGCACTCTAGCGGGAGGGCCGGGGGAGCAGTTCTTC
CACTLAGGPGEQFF
>NA|NA|TRBJ1-2|TRBV14
TGTGCCAGCAGCCACCAACAGGGAAAAGTCTATGGCTACACCTTC
CASSHQQGKVYGYTF
>NA|NA|TRBJ1-2|TRBV6-1
TGTGCCAGCAGTACCGGGATCAGCTACTATGGCTACACCTTC
CASSTGISYYGYTF
>NA|NA|TRBJ1-5|TRBV7-2
TGTGCCAGCAGCTTAGCCAGGGGAGGCAATCAGCCCCAGCATTTT
CASSLARGGNQPQHF
>NA|once|TRBJ2-7|TRBV29-1
TGCAGCGTTGAAAGAAGGAGACCCTCCTTCGAGCAGTACTTC
CSVERRRPSFEQYF